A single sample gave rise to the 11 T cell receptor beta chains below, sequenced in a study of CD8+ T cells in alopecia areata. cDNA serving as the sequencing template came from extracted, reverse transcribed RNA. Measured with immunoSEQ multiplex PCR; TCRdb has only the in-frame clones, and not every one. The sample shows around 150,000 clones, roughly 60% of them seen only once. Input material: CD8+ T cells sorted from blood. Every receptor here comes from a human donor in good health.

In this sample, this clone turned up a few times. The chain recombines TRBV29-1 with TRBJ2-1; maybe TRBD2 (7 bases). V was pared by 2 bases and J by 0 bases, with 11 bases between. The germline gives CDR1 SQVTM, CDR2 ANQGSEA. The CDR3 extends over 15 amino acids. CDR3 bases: TGCAGCGTTGAATCCGGGGGGCCCTCCTACAATGAGCAGTTCTTC. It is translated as CSVESGGPSYNEQFF.

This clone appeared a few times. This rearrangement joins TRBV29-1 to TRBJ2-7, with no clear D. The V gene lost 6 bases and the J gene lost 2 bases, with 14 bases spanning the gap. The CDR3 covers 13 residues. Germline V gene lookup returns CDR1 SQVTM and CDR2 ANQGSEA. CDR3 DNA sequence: TGCAGCGTCCACGGTGGCACCACCTACGAGCAGTACTTC. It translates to CSVHGGTTYEQYF.

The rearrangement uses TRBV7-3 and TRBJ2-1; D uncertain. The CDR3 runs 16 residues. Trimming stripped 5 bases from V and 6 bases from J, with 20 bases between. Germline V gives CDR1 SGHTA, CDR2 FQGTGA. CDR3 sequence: CASSPVRSVRFNEQFF. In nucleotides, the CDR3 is TGTGCCAGCAGCCCAGTCAGGTCTGTAAGATTCAATGAGCAGTTCTTC.

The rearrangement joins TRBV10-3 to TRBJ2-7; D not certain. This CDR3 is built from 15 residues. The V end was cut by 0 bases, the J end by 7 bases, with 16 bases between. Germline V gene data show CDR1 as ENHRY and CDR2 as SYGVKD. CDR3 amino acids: CAISESWAQEFEQYF. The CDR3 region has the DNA TGTGCCATCAGTGAGTCGTGGGCTCAGGAGTTTGAGCAGTACTTC.

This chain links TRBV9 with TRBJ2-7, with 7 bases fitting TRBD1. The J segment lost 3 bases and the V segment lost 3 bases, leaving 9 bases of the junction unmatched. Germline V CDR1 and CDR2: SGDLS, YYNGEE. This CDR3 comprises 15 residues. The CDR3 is CASSASPGDSYEQYF. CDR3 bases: TGTGCCAGCAGCGCATCACCAGGGGACAGCTACGAGCAGTACTTC.

The CDR3 protein is CASSLEPDYEQYF. DNA for the CDR3: TGCGCCAGCAGCTTGGAGCCAGATTACGAGCAGTACTTC. The chain has TRBV5-1 and TRBJ2-7; no firm D call. The CDR3 totals 13 residues. The germline V and J ends were trimmed by 0 bases and 4 bases, with 8 bases remaining between them. Germline-derived CDR1 and CDR2 are SGHRS and YFSETQ.

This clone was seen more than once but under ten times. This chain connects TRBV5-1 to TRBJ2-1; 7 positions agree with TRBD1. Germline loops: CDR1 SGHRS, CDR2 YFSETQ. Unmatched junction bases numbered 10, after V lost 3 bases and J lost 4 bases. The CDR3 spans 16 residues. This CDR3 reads CASSSLRETGYNEQFF. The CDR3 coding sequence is TGCGCCAGCAGCTCGCTCCGTGAGACAGGGTACAATGAGCAGTTCTTC.

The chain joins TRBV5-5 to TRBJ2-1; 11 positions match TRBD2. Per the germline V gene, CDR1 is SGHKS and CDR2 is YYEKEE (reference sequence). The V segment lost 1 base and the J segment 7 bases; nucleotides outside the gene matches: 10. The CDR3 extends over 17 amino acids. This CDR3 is CASSLRLLAGVGNEQFF. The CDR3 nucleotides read TGTGCCAGCAGCTTGAGGCTACTAGCGGGAGTGGGGAATGAGCAGTTCTTC.

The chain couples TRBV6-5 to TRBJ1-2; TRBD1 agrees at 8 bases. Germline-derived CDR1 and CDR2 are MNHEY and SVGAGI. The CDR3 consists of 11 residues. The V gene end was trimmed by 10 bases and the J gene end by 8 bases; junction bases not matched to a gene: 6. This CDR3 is CAIRDRLGYTF. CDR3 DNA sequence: TGTGCCATCCGGGACAGGCTGGGCTACACCTTC.

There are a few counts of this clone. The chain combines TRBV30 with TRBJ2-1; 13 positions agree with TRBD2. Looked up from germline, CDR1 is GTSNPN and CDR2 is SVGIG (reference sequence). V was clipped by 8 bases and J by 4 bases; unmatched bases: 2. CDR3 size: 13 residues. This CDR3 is CAGTSGDYNEQFF. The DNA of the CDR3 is TGTGCCGGGACTAGCGGGGATTACAATGAGCAGTTCTTC.

The CDR3 DNA sequence: TGTGCCACCAGCAGAGGACAGGGGACTCTGGAAAAGTATTTT. This encodes CATSRGQGTLEKYF. This sequence joins TRBV15 and TRBJ2-3, with 8 positions matching TRBD1. Germline V gene data show CDR1 as LNHNV and CDR2 as YYDKDF (reference sequence). This CDR3 has 14 residues. Trimming removed 1 base from V and 13 bases from J; junction bases left unmatched: 10.